This T cell receptor (beta chain) was captured by sequencing in a study of blood T cell repertoires in COVID-19. This CDR3 spans 12 amino acids. Trimming removed 5 bases at V and 13 bases at J, with 17 bases between. Here immunoSEQ multiplex PCR was the method, and the copy in TCRdb shows in-frame clones only, minus some. The sample contains a few hundred thousand clones, roughly nine tenths of which appear only once. Participant age was about 18 to 89 years, and participants resided in 20 to 30 US areas. In assigning cohorts, the study relied on participant-reported clinical history. Within 2 weeks of study entry, exposed participants had contacted a PCR-confirmed or clinician-diagnosed COVID-19 case.

Sequencing input: PBMCs or T cells enriched from blood (not recorded which). The chain employs TRBV12-3 or TRBV12-4 and TRBJ1-2; D not resolved. The TCR was taken from a woman in her 40s who had been exposed to COVID-19. The CDR3 nucleotides are TGTGCCAGCAGTCCGACCCCCGGGAGGTGCACCTTC. Residues: CASSPTPGRCTF.